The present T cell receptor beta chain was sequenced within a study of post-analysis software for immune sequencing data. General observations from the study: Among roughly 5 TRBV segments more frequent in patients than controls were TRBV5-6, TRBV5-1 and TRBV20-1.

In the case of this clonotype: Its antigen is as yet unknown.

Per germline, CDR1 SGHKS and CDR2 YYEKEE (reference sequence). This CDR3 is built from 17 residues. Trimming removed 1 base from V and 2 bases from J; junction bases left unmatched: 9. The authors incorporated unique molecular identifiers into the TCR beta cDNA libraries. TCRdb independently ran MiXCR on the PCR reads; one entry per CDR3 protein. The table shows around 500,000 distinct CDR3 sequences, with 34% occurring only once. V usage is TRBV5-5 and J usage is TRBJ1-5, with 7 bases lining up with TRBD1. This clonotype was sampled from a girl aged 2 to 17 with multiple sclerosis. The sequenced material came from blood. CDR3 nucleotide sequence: TGTGCCAGCAGCTTGCTCATGACAGGGAGCGGCAATCAGCCCCAGCATTTT. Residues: CASSLLMTGSGNQPQHF.